Shown below are 7 T cell receptor beta chains from a single sample sequenced in a study of blood T cell repertoires in COVID-19 (dated by TCRdb to 2018 to 2020). Preparation of the library involved the immunoSEQ multiplex PCR assay. What TCRdb holds here is the immuneACCESS table cut down to in-frame rearrangements. Part of the clones is not present; checked against another copy, under half of the missing clones reflect an unresolved V gene, and the others are unexplained. The sample table lists approximately 350,000 clones, over 80% of them with a count of one. The leading ten clones occupy under 6.5% of the sample. The specimen sequenced was peripheral blood. All receptors come from a woman aged 50 to 60 with COVID-19, enrolled during active disease.

V gene TRBV24-1 combines with J gene TRBJ2-1; 12 positions match TRBD2. The CDR3 contains 15 residues. V lost 9 bases, J lost 4 bases, and 6 bases stayed unmatched. The germline gives CDR1 KGHDR, CDR2 SFDVKD. The CDR3 is CATSFGTSGYNEQFF. The CDR3 DNA follows: TGTGCCACCTCTTTCGGGACTAGCGGGTACAATGAGCAGTTCTTC.

The V call is TRBV19, the J call TRBJ2-3; a weak D match, TRBD2 (5 bases). Germline lookup yields CDR1 LNHDA and CDR2 SQIVND (reference sequence). This CDR3 spans 15 amino acids. Trimming pared 1 base from V and 2 bases from J, leaving 10 bases between. CDR3 sequence: CASSIGLLYTDTQYF. In nucleotides, the CDR3 is TGTGCCAGTAGTATAGGACTACTCTACACAGATACGCAGTATTTT.

Notes on this clone: This CDR3 is also generated by other DNA sequences in the sample. This chain joins TRBV11-2 and TRBJ1-6; no firm D call. V lost 1 base, J lost 4 bases, and 5 bases lay in between. This CDR3 is built from 14 residues. CDR1 is SGHAT, CDR2 FQNNGV, per germline. The CDR3 protein is CASSLVLYNSPLHF. CDR3 in DNA: TGTGCCAGCAGCTTAGTACTGTATAATTCACCCCTCCACTTT.

V is TRBV18 and J is TRBJ1-2; unclear D gene. Germline assignment: CDR1 KGHSH and CDR2 LQKENI. This CDR3 is built from 14 residues. V lost 3 bases and J lost 4, with 12 bases in between. CDR3 nucleotide sequence: TGTGCCAGCTCACCGGCCCTCTTAATCTATGGCTACACCTTC. It encodes CASSPALLIYGYTF.

V is TRBV5-1 and J is TRBJ1-2, with D possibly matching TRBD1 (6 bases). Germline loops: CDR1 SGHRS, CDR2 YFSETQ. CDR3 length: 13 residues. Trimming removed 4 bases at V and 5 bases at J, with 12 bases between. CDR3 sequence (DNA): TGCGCCAGCAGCCAGGGGACCGTGTATGGCTACACCTTC. Its protein is CASSQGTVYGYTF.

The chain combines TRBV2 with TRBJ2-7, with D perhaps matching TRBD2 (5 bases). This CDR3 has 21 residues. V was trimmed by 8 bases and J by 2 bases, leaving 37 bases between them. Germline V gene data show CDR1 as SNHLY and CDR2 as FYNNEI. The CDR3 loop reads CASLSTTTQRDKGWGTYEQYF. CDR3 bases: TGTGCCAGCCTATCAACAACGACCCAACGGGATAAAGGGTGGGGTACCTACGAGCAGTACTTC.

This clone occurred once. The rearrangement joins TRBV2 to TRBJ2-7, with D possibly being TRBD2 (5 bases). V was trimmed by 4 bases and J by 3 bases, leaving 13 bases between them. Per germline, CDR1 SNHLY and CDR2 FYNNEI. CDR3 length: 14 amino acids. The CDR3 bases are TGTGCCAGCAGTGTATCAAGCGGCATCTACGAGCAGTACTTC. Amino acids: CASSVSSGIYEQYF.